These T cell receptor beta chains were read from a single sample in a study of T cells in Graves' hyperthyroidism and ophthalmopathy. MiXCR, applied by TCRdb to the multiplex PCR reads, yields one record per CDR3 protein. The table has about 720,000 distinct CDR3 sequences, over 15% seen once. The sequencing input was blood. Every receptor here comes from a woman between 50 and 59 years old with Graves' hyperthyroidism that later progressed to Graves' ophthalmopathy. Both conserved end residues are part of each CDR3. The order of the fields is D gene, clone size, V gene, J gene, CDR3 DNA, CDR3 protein. D genes are given only for firm matches. Where a row states a size, it is once, few, many or the class of an expanded clone; other rows omit it.

D gene: -; clone size: many; V gene: TRBV12-3/TRBV12-4; J gene: TRBJ1-2; CDR3 DNA: TGTGCCAGCAGGGGCAGGGACGTTGGCTACACCTTC; CDR3 protein: CASRGRDVGYTF
D gene: TRBD1; clone size: -; V gene: TRBV29-1; J gene: TRBJ1-1; CDR3 DNA: TGCAGCGGCCGACAGGGGAGGACTGAAGCTTTCTTT; CDR3 protein: CSGRQGRTEAFF
D gene: TRBD1; clone size: -; V gene: TRBV5-6; J gene: TRBJ2-7; CDR3 DNA: TGTGCCAGCAGCGCGGGACAGGCAGTCTACGAGCAGTACTTC; CDR3 protein: CASSAGQAVYEQYF
D gene: TRBD1; clone size: -; V gene: TRBV10-3; J gene: TRBJ2-2; CDR3 DNA: TGTGCCATCAGCCGGGACAGGGATTCCGGGGAGCTGTTTTTT; CDR3 protein: CAISRDRDSGELFF
D gene: TRBD1; clone size: -; V gene: TRBV18; J gene: TRBJ2-7; CDR3 DNA: TGTGCCAGCTCACCCGGACAGGGGATTCCCTACGAGCAGTACTTC; CDR3 protein: CASSPGQGIPYEQYF
D gene: -; clone size: -; V gene: TRBV19; J gene: TRBJ2-2; CDR3 DNA: TGTGCCAGTAGCCCCGGTCCGGCGGGGGCGCGGACCGGGGAGCTGTTTTTT; CDR3 protein: CASSPGPAGARTGELFF
D gene: -; clone size: few; V gene: TRBV7-2; J gene: TRBJ2-7; CDR3 DNA: TGTGCCAGCAGCTTAGCAGAGATGGCCGAGCAGTACTTC; CDR3 protein: CASSLAEMAEQYF
D gene: -; clone size: few; V gene: TRBV7-9; J gene: TRBJ2-6; CDR3 DNA: TGTGCCAGCAGCTTATTCAGTCACTCTGGGGCCAACGTCCTGACTTTC; CDR3 protein: CASSLFSHSGANVLTF
D gene: -; clone size: -; V gene: TRBV5-1; J gene: TRBJ2-7; CDR3 DNA: TGCGCCAGCAGCTTCAGGACTGCGACCTACGAGCAGTACTTC; CDR3 protein: CASSFRTATYEQYF
D gene: TRBD1; clone size: few; V gene: TRBV5-8; J gene: TRBJ1-2; CDR3 DNA: TGTGCCAGCAGCGACCCAACGACAGGGAGGCGCGGCTACACCTTC; CDR3 protein: CASSDPTTGRRGYTF
D gene: -; clone size: few; V gene: TRBV5-1; J gene: TRBJ2-1; CDR3 DNA: TGCGCCAGCAGCTTTCCAGGCTACAATGAGCAGTTCTTC; CDR3 protein: CASSFPGYNEQFF
D gene: -; clone size: many; V gene: TRBV5-5; J gene: TRBJ2-5; CDR3 DNA: TGTGCCAGCAGGAGGGTCTCAGGACAAGAGACCCAGTACTTC; CDR3 protein: CASRRVSGQETQYF
D gene: -; clone size: -; V gene: TRBV19; J gene: TRBJ2-2; CDR3 DNA: TGTGCCAGTCGTCCATCGGGGGCTACCGGGGAGCTGTTTTTT; CDR3 protein: CASRPSGATGELFF
D gene: TRBD1; clone size: many; V gene: TRBV11-2; J gene: TRBJ1-2; CDR3 DNA: TGTGCCAGCAGCGTTCGGACTGGACAGGGGGCGTCTAACTATGGCTACACCTTC; CDR3 protein: CASSVRTGQGASNYGYTF
D gene: TRBD2; clone size: -; V gene: TRBV28; J gene: TRBJ2-3; CDR3 DNA: TGTGCCAGCAGTTGGGGCGGGAGTGCAGATACGCAGTATTTT; CDR3 protein: CASSWGGSADTQYF
D gene: TRBD2; clone size: -; V gene: TRBV12-3/TRBV12-4; J gene: TRBJ2-1; CDR3 DNA: TGTGCCAGCAGTTTTCTAGCGGGAGCCTCCTCCTACAATGAGCAGTTCTTC; CDR3 protein: CASSFLAGASSYNEQFF
D gene: TRBD1; clone size: few; V gene: TRBV6-2/TRBV6-3; J gene: TRBJ1-2; CDR3 DNA: TGTGCCAGCAGTTACTCGACAGGGGGTGACTATGGCTACACCTTC; CDR3 protein: CASSYSTGGDYGYTF
D gene: -; clone size: few; V gene: TRBV4-1; J gene: TRBJ1-1; CDR3 DNA: TGCGCCAGCAGCCCAGGACCTTCGAACACTGAAGCTTTCTTT; CDR3 protein: CASSPGPSNTEAFF
D gene: -; clone size: few; V gene: TRBV29-1; J gene: TRBJ2-7; CDR3 DNA: TGCAGCGGATCCGGGACTCACTCCTACGAGCAGTACTTC; CDR3 protein: CSGSGTHSYEQYF
D gene: -; clone size: -; V gene: TRBV5-1; J gene: TRBJ1-5; CDR3 DNA: TGCGCCAGCAGCTTGGTCGGCGGGCCCCAGCATTTT; CDR3 protein: CASSLVGGPQHF
D gene: TRBD1; clone size: many; V gene: TRBV5-1; J gene: TRBJ1-1; CDR3 DNA: TGCGCCAGCAGCTCAGGACAGGTTTCCACTGAAGCTTTCTTT; CDR3 protein: CASSSGQVSTEAFF
D gene: -; clone size: -; V gene: TRBV18; J gene: TRBJ1-3; CDR3 DNA: TGTGCCAGCTCAAGGGTCCCCGCACGCTCTGGAAACACCATATATTTT; CDR3 protein: CASSRVPARSGNTIYF
D gene: TRBD1; clone size: -; V gene: TRBV28; J gene: TRBJ2-1; CDR3 DNA: TGTGCCAGCACCACTGTAGGGACAGGGATCGGCAATGAGCAGTTCTTC; CDR3 protein: CASTTVGTGIGNEQFF
D gene: -; clone size: -; V gene: TRBV4-1; J gene: TRBJ2-7; CDR3 DNA: TGCGCCAGCAGCCAAGAGGCAGGGACCTTTTACGAGCAGTACTTC; CDR3 protein: CASSQEAGTFYEQYF
D gene: -; clone size: many; V gene: TRBV12-3/TRBV12-4; J gene: TRBJ1-3; CDR3 DNA: TGTGCCAGCAGTTTAAGAGGGCTCTCTGGAAACACCATATATTTT; CDR3 protein: CASSLRGLSGNTIYF
D gene: -; clone size: many; V gene: TRBV18; J gene: TRBJ1-1; CDR3 DNA: TGTGCCAGCTCAACCCAAACCATGGGCACTGAAGCTTTCTTT; CDR3 protein: CASSTQTMGTEAFF
D gene: -; clone size: -; V gene: TRBV20-1; J gene: TRBJ1-6; CDR3 DNA: TGCAGTGCGACCGGGACGGCCAATAATTCACCCCTCCACTTT; CDR3 protein: CSATGTANNSPLHF
D gene: -; clone size: few; V gene: TRBV6-2/TRBV6-3; J gene: TRBJ2-7; CDR3 DNA: TGTGCCAGCAGACTGGGACCGGGAGAGGAGCAGTACTTC; CDR3 protein: CASRLGPGEEQYF
D gene: TRBD1; clone size: few; V gene: TRBV5-1; J gene: TRBJ1-1; CDR3 DNA: TGCGCCAGCAGCTTGGGGGACAGGGGGAAAACTGAAGCTTTCTTT; CDR3 protein: CASSLGDRGKTEAFF
D gene: -; clone size: few; V gene: TRBV7-7; J gene: TRBJ2-2; CDR3 DNA: TGTGCTAGCAGCCGCACACGGAACACCGGGGAGCTGTTTTTT; CDR3 protein: CASSRTRNTGELFF